The 20 T cell receptor beta chains below were found in one sample sequenced in a study of OX40 agonist ivuxolimab in advanced cancers. Assay: immunoSEQ multiplex PCR; the TCRdb copy retains only in-frame clones and omits some. Here the sample spans 30,000 to 45,000 clones, roughly 87% being singletons. The specimen was CD4+ or CD8+ T cells sorted from blood, collected in a trial of the OX40 agonist ivuxolimab. The source is an adult with an advanced solid tumor such as melanoma, head and neck, liver or kidney cancer.

The chain employs TRBV4-1 and TRBJ2-7; TRBD1 or TRBD2 may be the D gene (5 bases each). V was clipped by 0 bases and J by 5 bases, with 14 bases between them. Per germline, CDR1 MGHRA and CDR2 YSYEKL. The CDR3 totals 15 residues. The CDR3 here is CASSQEGAGRNEQYF. CDR3 nucleotide sequence: TGCGCCAGCAGCCAAGAAGGAGCAGGGAGAAACGAGCAGTACTTC.

Turning to this clone: This sample includes further DNA sequences coding for the same CDR3. The CDR3 reads CASSLYNEQFF. CDR3 sequence (DNA): TGCGCCAGCAGCCTTTACAATGAGCAGTTCTTC. This chain joins TRBV5-1 and TRBJ2-1; D is unresolved. V was shortened by 4 bases and J by 4 bases, with 3 bases between the two germline ends. CDR1 and CDR2 (germline): SGHRS, YFSETQ. The CDR3 has 11 residues.

This sequence joins TRBV9 and TRBJ2-3; D unresolved. The CDR3 loop spans 13 amino acids. The V gene's germline CDR1 is SGDLS and CDR2 YYNGEE. Deletions cut 2 bases from V and 5 bases from J, with 9 bases between. In DNA, the CDR3 is TGTGCCAGCAGCGTGTCGTGGGGAGATACGCAGTATTTT. Translation gives CASSVSWGDTQYF. The whole variable domain, remainder taken from reference TRBV9 and TRBJ2-3, is DSGVTQTPKHLITATGQRVTLRCSPRSGDLSVYWYQQSLDQGLQFLIQYYNGEERAKGNILERFSAQQFPDLHSELNLSSLELGDSALYFCASSVSWGDTQYFGPGTRLTVL.

The V gene is TRBV30, the J gene TRBJ1-1; D unclear. This CDR3 comprises 14 residues. CDR1 is GTSNPN, CDR2 SVGIG, per germline (reference sequence). V lost 2 bases and J 1 base, leaving 11 bases between the germline ends. The chain's CDR3 is CAWSKNGWNTEAFF. CDR3 DNA sequence: TGTGCCTGGAGTAAGAACGGCTGGAACACTGAAGCTTTCTTT.

The gene calls are TRBV9 and TRBJ2-1; the match to TRBD2 covers 7 bases. This CDR3 is built from 16 residues. The junction had 8 bases not matched to a gene; V was cut back by 3 bases and J by 2 bases. Germline values: CDR1 SGDLS, CDR2 YYNGEE. CDR3 DNA sequence: TGTGCCAGCAGCGCCCCGAGCGGGGTTCCCTACAATGAGCAGTTCTTC. Amino acid sequence: CASSAPSGVPYNEQFF. The complete variable domain, with remaining parts taken from reference TRBV9 and TRBJ2-1, reads DSGVTQTPKHLITATGQRVTLRCSPRSGDLSVYWYQQSLDQGLQFLIQYYNGEERAKGNILERFSAQQFPDLHSELNLSSLELGDSALYFCASSAPSGVPYNEQFFGPGTRLTVL.

The chain recombines TRBV2 with TRBJ1-1; D might be TRBD1 (6 bases). This CDR3 is built from 14 residues. Germline CDR1 SNHLY, CDR2 FYNNEI. Deletions cut 2 bases from V and 4 bases from J, with 11 bases between. The CDR3 nucleotides are TGTGCCAGCAGTGAACCGGGGGCCGGCACTGAAGCTTTCTTT. It yields the protein CASSEPGAGTEAFF.

This clone was seen just once. The chain recombines TRBV19 with TRBJ1-2; tentatively, D is TRBD1 (6 bases). The length of the CDR3 is 14 residues. Trimming removed 4 bases at V and 6 bases at J, with 15 bases between. Germline-derived CDR1 and CDR2 are LNHDA and SQIVND (reference sequence). The CDR3 spells CASSTGQPADGYTF. In nucleotides, the CDR3 is TGTGCCAGTAGTACAGGACAGCCAGCGGATGGCTACACCTTC.

This rearrangement joins TRBV2 to TRBJ2-3, with D hard to call. CDR1 is SNHLY and CDR2 is FYNNEI in the germline V gene. The CDR3 has 14 amino acids. V lost 6 bases and J 1 base, leaving 11 bases between the germline ends. The CDR3, as DNA: TGTGCCAGCAGCCTTCCTCCCCGCACAGATACGCAGTATTTT. This translates into CASSLPPRTDTQYF.

V and J are TRBV4-1 and TRBJ1-2; D remains ambiguous. V was trimmed by 0 bases and J by 3 bases, leaving 11 bases between them. This CDR3 spans 15 amino acids. CDR1 is MGHRA, CDR2 YSYEKL, per germline. The CDR3 reads CASSQDVNGYYGYTF. The CDR3 nucleotides read TGCGCCAGCAGCCAAGATGTTAATGGCTACTATGGCTACACCTTC.

The chain is built from TRBV10-3 and TRBJ1-4; 10 bases are shared with TRBD1. V shed 2 bases, J shed 0 bases, and the junction held 6 bases outside the gene matches. The CDR3 extends over 18 amino acids. Germline values: CDR1 ENHRY, CDR2 SYGVKD. The CDR3 protein is CAISETGQGVATNEKLFF. The CDR3 DNA reads TGTGCCATCAGTGAGACCGGACAGGGGGTCGCAACTAATGAAAAACTGTTTTTT.

V is TRBV6-6 and J is TRBJ1-2, with 7 bases fitting TRBD1. The length of the CDR3 is 13 residues. V was pared by 7 bases and J by 8 bases, with 10 bases of the junction left unmatched. The germline gives CDR1 MNHNY, CDR2 SVGAGI (reference sequence). The CDR3 DNA reads as TGTGCCAGCACTCGGGACAGTCTGCAAGGCTACACCTTC. As protein: CASTRDSLQGYTF.

CDR3 nucleotides: TGTGCCAGCAAATCAGGACCGGGCTACGAGCAGTACTTC. It translates to CASKSGPGYEQYF. The chain joins TRBV27 to TRBJ2-7; D gene ambiguous. From germline, CDR1 is MNHEY and CDR2 SMNVEV (reference sequence). The CDR3 length is 13 residues. Trimming removed 7 bases at V and 3 bases at J, with 13 bases between.

This clone has just one count. The rearrangement uses TRBV5-1 and TRBJ2-2; D might be TRBD1 (6 bases). V dropped 3 bases and J dropped 0 bases, with 9 bases sitting between them. The CDR3 totals 15 residues. Germline values: CDR1 SGHRS, CDR2 YFSETQ. Written as DNA, the CDR3 is TGCGCCAGCAGCTCAGACAGGTCGAACACCGGGGAGCTGTTTTTT. Translation: CASSSDRSNTGELFF.

This clone was seen only once. The CDR3 protein is CAWSVLGGELFF. The DNA of the CDR3 is TGTGCCTGGAGTGTATTAGGCGGGGAGCTGTTTTTT. The chain carries TRBV30 and TRBJ2-2; no definite D call. The CDR3 runs 12 residues. V lost 0 bases and J 7 bases, leaving 6 bases between the germline ends. CDR1 is GTSNPN and CDR2 is SVGIG in the germline V gene (reference sequence).

V usage is TRBV27 and J usage is TRBJ2-1, with D perhaps matching TRBD2 (5 bases). The CDR3 sequence is 14 residues long. Trimming pared 2 bases from V and 3 bases from J, leaving 8 bases between. From germline, CDR1 is MNHEY and CDR2 SMNVEV (reference sequence). Here the CDR3 reads CASSLNGDYNEQFF. DNA for the CDR3: TGTGCCAGCAGTTTAAACGGGGACTACAATGAGCAGTTCTTC.

The V gene is TRBV5-6, the J gene TRBJ1-1; D unresolved. Trimming removed 4 bases from V and 6 bases from J, with 16 bases in between. The length of the CDR3 is 14 residues. Germline CDR1 reads SGHDT; CDR2 reads YYEEEE. The CDR3 DNA reads as TGTGCCAGCAGCCCCGAGCGGTCTATGGCTGAAGCTTTCTTT. Protein sequence: CASSPERSMAEAFF. The full variable domain, in which reference TRBV5-6 and TRBJ1-1 provide the parts outside the CDR3, is DAGVTQSPTHLIKTRGQQVTLRCSPKSGHDTVSWYQQALGQGPQFIFQYYEEEERQRGNFPDRFSGHQFPNYSSELNVNALLLGDSALYLCASSPERSMAEAFFGQGTRLTVV.

The chain recombines TRBV4-1 with TRBJ2-3, with TRBD2 identical over 16 bases. Germline lookup yields CDR1 MGHRA and CDR2 YSYEKL. This CDR3 comprises 16 residues. V dropped 4 bases and J dropped 4; count of bases not matched to a gene: 2. CDR3 loop: CASSPGLAGGADTQYF. The CDR3 DNA follows: TGCGCCAGCAGCCCGGGACTAGCGGGGGGGGCAGATACGCAGTATTTT.

The chain carries TRBV11-2 and TRBJ2-1; a possible D gene is TRBD1 (5 bases). The CDR3 is 15 residues long. V gave up 5 bases and J gave up 2 bases, with 13 bases separating them. Germline CDR1 SGHAT, CDR2 FQNNGV. The CDR3 nucleotides read TGTGCCAGCAGCCCCGGCGCAGGGCCCTACAATGAGCAGTTCTTC. This translates into CASSPGAGPYNEQFF.

The gene calls are TRBV6-7 and TRBJ1-2; D perhaps matches TRBD1 (5 bases). TRBV6-7 is recorded as an ORF, its role being uncertain. V lost 2 bases and J lost 4, with 17 bases in between. The CDR3 extends over 16 amino acids. The CDR3 sequence is CASSYGGEGSIYGYTF. In nucleotides, the CDR3 is TGTGCCAGCAGTTACGGAGGGGAGGGCTCGATCTATGGCTACACCTTC.

This sequence joins TRBV25-1 and TRBJ1-1; TRBD1 might be the D (6 bases). The CDR3 has 15 amino acids. CDR1 is MGHDK and CDR2 is SYGVNS in the germline V gene. V gave up 1 base and J gave up 0 bases, with 9 bases separating them. The CDR3 DNA follows: TGTGCCAGCAGTGAATTGACAGGAGTGAACACTGAAGCTTTCTTT. Amino acids: CASSELTGVNTEAFF. The whole variable domain, remainder taken from reference TRBV25-1 and TRBJ1-1, is EADIYQTPRYLVIGTGKKITLECSQTMGHDKMYWYQQDPGMELHLIHYSYGVNSTEKGDLSSESTVSRIRTEHFPLTLESARPSHTSQYLCASSELTGVNTEAFFGQGTRLTVV.